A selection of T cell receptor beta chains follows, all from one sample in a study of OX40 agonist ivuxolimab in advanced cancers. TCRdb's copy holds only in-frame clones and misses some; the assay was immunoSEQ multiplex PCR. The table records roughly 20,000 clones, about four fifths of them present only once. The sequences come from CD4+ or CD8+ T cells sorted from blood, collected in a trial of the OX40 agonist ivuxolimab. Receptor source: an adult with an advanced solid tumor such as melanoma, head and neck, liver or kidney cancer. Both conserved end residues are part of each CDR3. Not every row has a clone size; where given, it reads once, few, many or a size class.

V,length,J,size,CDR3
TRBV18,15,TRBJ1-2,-,CASSPRTGGGYGYTF
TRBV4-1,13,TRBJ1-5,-,CASSRDRDQPQHF
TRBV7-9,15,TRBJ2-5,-,CASSSASGSNKTQYF
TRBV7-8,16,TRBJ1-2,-,CASSYAPGTAVYGYTF
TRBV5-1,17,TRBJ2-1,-,CASSSWAGGTSYNEQFF
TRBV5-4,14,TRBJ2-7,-,CASRPGQGTHEQYF
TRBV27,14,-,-,CASSSRARGYEQYF
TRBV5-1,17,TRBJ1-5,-,CASSRGETGGLNQPQHF
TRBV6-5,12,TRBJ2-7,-,CASSQDGYEQYF
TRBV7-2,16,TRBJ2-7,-,CASSLGEGGHGNEQYF
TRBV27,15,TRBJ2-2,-,CASRIGGSHTGELFF
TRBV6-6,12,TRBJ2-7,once,CASSGQSYEQYF
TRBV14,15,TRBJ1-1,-,CASSHLDGKNTEAFF
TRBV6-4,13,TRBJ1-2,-,CASSRNQNYGYTF
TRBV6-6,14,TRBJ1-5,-,CASTPASGVQPQHF
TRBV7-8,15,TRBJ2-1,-,CASSRRDRDYNEQFF
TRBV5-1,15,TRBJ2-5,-,CASSLVDRVGEAQYF
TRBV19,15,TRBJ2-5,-,CASSIMAQYQETQYF
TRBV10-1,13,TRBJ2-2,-,CASGELSPGELFF
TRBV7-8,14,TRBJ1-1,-,CASSFLELSMKAFF
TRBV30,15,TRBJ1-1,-,CAWRRRGAGNTEAFF
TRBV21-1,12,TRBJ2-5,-,CASSGLSETQYF
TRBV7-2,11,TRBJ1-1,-,CASSLRTEAFF
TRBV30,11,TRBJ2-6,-,CAWKSPFVLTF
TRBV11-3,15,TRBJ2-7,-,CASSLGLAPSYEQYF
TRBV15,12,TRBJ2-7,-,CATSIGDGEQYF
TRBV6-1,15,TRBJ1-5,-,CASSRDGLSNQPQHF
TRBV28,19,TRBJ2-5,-,CASSRRGTSGRGVQETQYF
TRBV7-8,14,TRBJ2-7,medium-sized,CASSPRDSYYEQYF
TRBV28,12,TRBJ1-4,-,CASSGPEIELFF
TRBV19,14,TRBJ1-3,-,CASKAGGSGNTIYF
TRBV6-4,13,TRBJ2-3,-,CASSGTGKDTQYF
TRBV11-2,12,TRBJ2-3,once,CASTSSTDTQYF
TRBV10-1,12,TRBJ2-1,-,CASSEGGLEQFF
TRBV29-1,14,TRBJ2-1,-,CSVPGYRDWNEQFF
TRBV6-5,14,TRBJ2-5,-,CASTPGTGPETQYF
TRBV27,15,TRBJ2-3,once,CASRDRQGTGDTQYF
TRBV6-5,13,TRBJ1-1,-,CASSYSDPREAFF
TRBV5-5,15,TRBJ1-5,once,CASSSAEYSNQPQHF
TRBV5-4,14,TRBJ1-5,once,CASSLAGSGQPQHF
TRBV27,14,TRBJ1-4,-,CASSLMGANEKLFF
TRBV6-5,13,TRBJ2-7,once,CASSYRRENEQYF